The 28 T cell receptor beta chains presented below share a single source sample, sequenced in a study of T cell responses to AZD1222 COVID-19 vaccine listed by TCRdb under 2021. The sample's time point, from its label and the paper: baseline before first vaccination. The protocol used for the library was the immunoSEQ multiplex PCR assay. TCRdb holds this immuneACCESS table with in-frame rearrangements only. Some clones are missing; in checked studies, unresolved V genes explain under half, and the rest has no known cause. The sample contains 100,000 to 150,000 clones, roughly 89% of them found a single time. Together, the top ten hold approximately 6.8% of the sample. Sequenced material: peripheral blood, taken on day 0 of AZD1222 vaccination. The receptors derive from an adult in good health.

V is TRBV6-5 and J is TRBJ1-5; weak D call: TRBD1 (5 bases). The CDR3 is 15 amino acids. Trimming left V 4 bases short and J 3 bases short, with 13 bases between. CDR1 and CDR2 from the germline V gene are MNHEY and SVGAGI. The CDR3 DNA reads TGTGCCAGCAGTTTGACACCGGGACCCAATCAGCCCCAGCATTTT. Translating it yields CASSLTPGPNQPQHF.

The CDR3 bases are TGTGCCAGCAGGGGGGGGACAGGAGGTTCTGGCTACACCTTC. It yields the protein CASRGGTGGSGYTF. The genes are TRBV2 and TRBJ1-2; TRBD1 matches at 8 bases. V gave up 6 bases and J gave up 7 bases; unmatched junction bases: 10. The CDR3 runs to 14 residues. The germline V gene has CDR1 SNHLY and CDR2 FYNNEI.

This chain connects TRBV9 to TRBJ2-3, with 7 bases fitting TRBD2. The V segment lost 0 bases and the J segment 4 bases; nucleotides outside the gene matches: 5. There are 15 residues in the CDR3. In germline, CDR1 is SGDLS, CDR2 YYNGEE. The CDR3 loop reads CASSVGGGGADTQYF. The CDR3 DNA reads as TGTGCCAGCAGCGTAGGAGGCGGGGGTGCAGATACGCAGTATTTT.

The V gene is TRBV27, the J gene TRBJ1-1; D is uncertain. V lost 3 bases and J lost 5, with 10 bases in between. The CDR3 is 13 residues long. From germline, CDR1 is MNHEY and CDR2 SMNVEV (reference sequence). The CDR3: CASSLVRATEAFF. In nucleotides, the CDR3 is TGTGCCAGCAGTTTGGTTCGGGCGACTGAAGCTTTCTTT.

The chain links TRBV6-5 to TRBJ1-6; D remains ambiguous. V lost 2 bases to trimming and J lost 7 bases, with 3 bases between them. The CDR3 runs to 12 residues. Per germline, CDR1 MNHEY and CDR2 SVGAGI. CDR3: CASSYPNSPLHF. In nucleotides, the CDR3 is TGTGCCAGCAGTTACCCAAATTCACCCCTCCACTTT.

V is TRBV18 and J is TRBJ2-1, with no clear D. The CDR3 is 18 amino acids. Germline CDR1 is KGHSH and CDR2 is LQKENI. V was clipped by 0 bases and J by 9 bases, with 24 bases between them. The CDR3 DNA follows: TGTGCCAGCTCACCACCCGCCCAATTCCGTTATTCGAGGAGTGAGCAGTTCTTC. Protein: CASSPPAQFRYSRSEQFF.

The chain recombines TRBV6-1 with TRBJ1-1; perhaps TRBD1 as D (6 bases). The CDR3 is made up of 15 amino acids. With 1 base removed from V and 4 bases from J, the gap between germline ends came to 13 bases. Germline V gene lookup returns CDR1 MNHNS and CDR2 SASEGT. The CDR3 nucleotides are TGTGCCAGCAGTGAAGGGGGGCGGGGGCGCACTGAAGCTTTCTTT. As protein: CASSEGGRGRTEAFF.

This clone was observed a few times. The genes are TRBV19 and TRBJ1-1; the D is unclear. There are 15 residues in the CDR3. CDR1 and CDR2 (germline): LNHDA, SQIVND (reference sequence). Trimming left V 9 bases short and J 1 base short, with 18 bases between. The CDR3 loop is CASQGKESPNTEAFF. Written as DNA, the CDR3 is TGTGCCAGCCAAGGGAAGGAGAGCCCGAACACTGAAGCTTTCTTT.

This clone occurred once. The genes are TRBV12-3 or TRBV12-4 and TRBJ2-7, with TRBD2 as a possible D gene (6 bases). CDR3 size: 12 residues. Trimming stripped 0 bases from V and 6 bases from J, with 6 bases between. The CDR3 reads CASSLARGEQYF. The CDR3 DNA reads as TGTGCCAGCAGTTTAGCGCGGGGCGAGCAGTACTTC.

V gene TRBV11-2 combines with J gene TRBJ2-1; 10 nucleotides agree with TRBD2. The CDR3 covers 16 residues. The germline V gene has CDR1 SGHAT and CDR2 FQNNGV. Trimming at V came to 5 bases and at J to 6 bases, leaving 10 bases not matched to a gene. The CDR3: CASSPSGGAQGNEQFF. CDR3 DNA sequence: TGTGCCAGCAGCCCAAGCGGGGGGGCTCAGGGCAATGAGCAGTTCTTC.

The chain carries TRBV2 and TRBJ2-1; the D is unclear. Germline assignment: CDR1 SNHLY and CDR2 FYNNEI. This CDR3 spans 15 amino acids. V was trimmed by 1 base and J by 9 bases, leaving 16 bases between them. CDR3 nucleotide sequence: TGTGCCAGCAGTGAAGGGAGACAACCTGGAATTGAGCAGTTCTTC. The encoded protein is CASSEGRQPGIEQFF. Full variable domain (remainder filled in from reference TRBV2 and TRBJ2-1): EPEVTQTPSHQVTQMGQEVILRCVPISNHLYFYWYRQILGQKVEFLVSFYNNEISEKSEIFDDQFSVERPDGSNFTLKIRSTKLEDSAMYFCASSEGRQPGIEQFFGPGTRLTVL.

The rearrangement joins TRBV6-1 to TRBJ2-7, with 14 bases that match TRBD2. The V gene end was trimmed by 2 bases and the J gene end by 4 bases; junction bases not matched to a gene: 1. The CDR3 is made up of 15 amino acids. Germline V lookup: CDR1 MNHNS, CDR2 SASEGT. For the CDR3, the DNA is TGTGCCAGCAGTGAAAGGACTAGCGGGGGGTACGAGCAGTACTTC. It yields the protein CASSERTSGGYEQYF.

This chain links TRBV11-1 with TRBJ1-1; D not resolved. CDR3 length: 14 amino acids. Trimming left V 3 bases short and J 8 bases short, with 16 bases between. CDR1 and CDR2 (germline): SGHAT, FQDESV (reference sequence). The CDR3 region is CASSFRSKGAEAFF. CDR3 nucleotides: TGTGCCAGCAGCTTTCGTTCGAAAGGTGCCGAAGCTTTCTTT.

A single count supports this clone. The chain employs TRBV30 and TRBJ1-1, with TRBD1 as a possible D gene (6 bases). Trimming took off 7 bases at V and 0 bases at J, with 9 bases between the two ends. This CDR3 has 12 amino acids. The germline V gene has CDR1 GTSNPN and CDR2 SVGIG (reference sequence). CDR3 DNA sequence: TGTGCCTTCAGGGGAATGAACACTGAAGCTTTCTTT. Protein product: CAFRGMNTEAFF.

The chain couples TRBV5-4 to TRBJ2-5, with D perhaps matching TRBD1 or TRBD2 (6 bases each). CDR1 is SGHNT and CDR2 is YYREEE in the germline V gene (reference sequence). Trimming took 3 bases from V and 5 from J, leaving 11 bases between them. The CDR3 has 13 amino acids. CDR3 in amino acids: CASSSEGGETQYF. The CDR3 DNA reads TGTGCCAGCAGCTCCGAGGGGGGTGAGACCCAGTACTTC.

The chain is built from TRBV6-2 or TRBV6-3 and TRBJ1-1; D might be TRBD1 (6 bases). The V and J ends lost 7 bases and 4 bases respectively, with 16 bases between them. CDR3 length: 14 residues. Germline V gene sequence: CDR1 MNHEY, CDR2 SVGEGT. The CDR3 region is CASTPGGAGTEAFF. The CDR3 nucleotides read TGTGCCAGCACCCCGGGGGGGGCAGGCACTGAAGCTTTCTTT.

The CDR3 DNA reads as TGTGCCAGCAGTTTGACCCAAAACTATGGCTACACCTTC. As protein: CASSLTQNYGYTF. The rearrangement joins TRBV12-3 or TRBV12-4 to TRBJ1-2; no reliable D call. CDR3 size: 13 residues. V was clipped by 3 bases and J by 2 bases, with 7 bases between them.

The chain carries TRBV5-6 and TRBJ1-3; 7 nucleotides agree with TRBD1. With V trimmed by 4 bases and J by 1 base, 5 bases remained unmatched. The germline CDR1 and CDR2 sequences are SGHDT and YYEEEE. The CDR3 runs to 15 residues. CDR3 residues: CASSRQGVSGNTIYF. CDR3 in DNA: TGTGCCAGCAGCCGACAGGGAGTTTCTGGAAACACCATATATTTT.

The chain combines TRBV15 with TRBJ2-7, with 8 bases that match TRBD1. The CDR3 spans 15 residues. Trimming took 4 bases from V and 1 from J; bases not matched to a gene: 6. CDR1 LNHNV and CDR2 YYDKDF come from the germline V gene (reference sequence). CDR3 coding DNA: TGTGCCACCAGCATAGGACAGGGTGGATCCTACGAGCAGTACTTC. It is translated as CATSIGQGGSYEQYF.

The genes are TRBV12-3 or TRBV12-4 and TRBJ1-2; D possibly corresponds to TRBD1 (6 bases). The CDR3 totals 13 residues. Trimming took 0 bases from V and 8 from J, leaving 10 bases between them. As DNA, the CDR3 is TGTGCCAGCAGTTTAGCCGACAGGAGAGGCTACACCTTC. Protein sequence: CASSLADRRGYTF.

V and J are TRBV27 and TRBJ1-1; possibly TRBD1 for D (6 bases). Looked up from germline, CDR1 is MNHEY and CDR2 is SMNVEV (reference sequence). This CDR3 has 18 residues. Trimming took 5 bases from V and 1 from J, leaving 23 bases between them. DNA for the CDR3: TGTGCCAGCAGTCCCTCCCTAAGCACAGGGTGGGGGAACACTGAAGCTTTCTTT. Amino acids: CASSPSLSTGWGNTEAFF.

The V and J genes are TRBV30 and TRBJ1-2, with TRBD1 as a possible D gene (6 bases). Germline CDR1 GTSNPN, CDR2 SVGIG (reference sequence). V was cut by 2 bases and J by 4 bases, with 11 bases left in between. This CDR3 comprises 13 residues. The chain's CDR3 is CAWSRGGPYGYTF. The CDR3 nucleotides read TGTGCCTGGAGTCGTGGGGGCCCCTATGGCTACACCTTC.

This chain links TRBV5-1 with TRBJ2-3; D might be TRBD1 (6 bases). CDR1 is SGHRS and CDR2 is YFSETQ in the germline V gene. The germline V and J ends were trimmed by 0 bases and 4 bases, with 9 bases remaining between them. This CDR3 is 14 amino acids long. The CDR3, as DNA: TGCGCCAGCAGCTTGGTGCCAGGGGCAGATACGCAGTATTTT. Protein sequence: CASSLVPGADTQYF.

Only one count was recorded for this clone. This chain links TRBV19 with TRBJ1-1; TRBD1 aligns across 10 bases. V shed 5 bases, J shed 7 bases, and the junction held 10 bases outside the gene matches. From germline, CDR1 is LNHDA and CDR2 SQIVND (reference sequence). The CDR3 extends over 15 amino acids. CDR3 sequence (DNA): TGTGCCAGTAGTTGGGGGACAGGGGCCGTTAGTGAAGCTTTCTTT. This translates into CASSWGTGAVSEAFF.

The chain has TRBV5-1 and TRBJ2-3; D remains ambiguous. Germline-derived CDR1 and CDR2 are SGHRS and YFSETQ. The CDR3 is 12 residues long. The V and J ends lost 3 bases and 5 bases respectively, with 7 bases between them. This CDR3 reads CASSSFRDTQYF. The CDR3 coding sequence is TGCGCCAGCAGCTCGTTTAGAGATACGCAGTATTTT.

The rearrangement joins TRBV19 to TRBJ1-5, with TRBD1 as a possible D gene (6 bases). Deletions cut 10 bases from V and 6 bases from J, with 22 bases between. The CDR3 sequence is 15 residues long. Germline V lookup: CDR1 LNHDA, CDR2 SQIVND (reference sequence). CDR3 nucleotide sequence: TGTGCCACCGAAAAAGGCAGGGGATTATTTCAGCCCCAGCATTTT. This translates into CATEKGRGLFQPQHF.

The V and J genes are TRBV6-5 and TRBJ1-6; no firm D call. Trimming removed 6 bases at V and 9 bases at J, with 18 bases between. The CDR3 totals 15 residues. Germline-derived CDR1 and CDR2 are MNHEY and SVGAGI. The CDR3 DNA follows: TGTGCCAGCAGCCTAGGGAGGTCTATAGGTTCACCCCTCCACTTT. The encoded protein is CASSLGRSIGSPLHF.

The chain recombines TRBV25-1 with TRBJ1-2; maybe TRBD1 (6 bases). The CDR3 runs to 15 residues. The V and J ends lost 1 base and 2 bases respectively, with 11 bases between them. CDR1 is MGHDK and CDR2 is SYGVNS in the germline V gene. The CDR3 nucleotides are TGTGCCAGCAGTGAATGGGGGACAACGAACTATGGCTACACCTTC. Amino acid sequence: CASSEWGTTNYGYTF.